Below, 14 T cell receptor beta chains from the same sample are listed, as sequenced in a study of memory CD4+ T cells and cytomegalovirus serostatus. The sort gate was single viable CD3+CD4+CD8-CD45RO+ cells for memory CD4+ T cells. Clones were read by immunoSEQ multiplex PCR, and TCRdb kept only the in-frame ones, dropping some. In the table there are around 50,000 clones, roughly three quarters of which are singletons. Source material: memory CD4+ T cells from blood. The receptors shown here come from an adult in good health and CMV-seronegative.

CDR3 region: CASSVRASTDTQYF. The CDR3, as DNA: TGTGCCAGCAGTGTCAGGGCTAGCACAGATACGCAGTATTTT. The chain recombines TRBV2 with TRBJ2-3; TRBD1 is a possible D gene (5 bases). V was clipped by 4 bases and J by 0 bases, with 8 bases between them. The CDR3 totals 14 residues. The germline gives CDR1 SNHLY, CDR2 FYNNEI.

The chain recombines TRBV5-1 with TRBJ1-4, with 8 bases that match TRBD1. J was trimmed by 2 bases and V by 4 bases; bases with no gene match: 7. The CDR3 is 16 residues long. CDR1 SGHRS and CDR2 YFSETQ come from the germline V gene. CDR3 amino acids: CASSTTGVTTNEKLFF. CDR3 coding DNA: TGCGCCAGCAGCACGACAGGGGTAACGACTAATGAAAAACTGTTTTTT.

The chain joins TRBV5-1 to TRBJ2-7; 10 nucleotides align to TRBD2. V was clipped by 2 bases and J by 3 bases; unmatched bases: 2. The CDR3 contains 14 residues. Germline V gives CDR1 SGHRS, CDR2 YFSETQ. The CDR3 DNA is TGCGCCAGCAGCTTAGCGGGAGGGTACTACGAGCAGTACTTC. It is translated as CASSLAGGYYEQYF.

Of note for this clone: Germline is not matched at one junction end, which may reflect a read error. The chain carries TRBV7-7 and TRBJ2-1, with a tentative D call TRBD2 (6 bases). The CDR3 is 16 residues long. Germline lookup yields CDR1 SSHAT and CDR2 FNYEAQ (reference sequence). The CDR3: CASSLGPGSGYNEQFF. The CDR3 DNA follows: TGTGCTAGCAGCTTAGGCCCCGGTAGCGGTTACAATGAGCAGTTCTTC.

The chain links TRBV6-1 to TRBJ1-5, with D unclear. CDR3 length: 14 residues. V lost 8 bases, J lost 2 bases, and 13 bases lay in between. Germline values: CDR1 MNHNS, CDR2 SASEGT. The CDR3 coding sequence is TGTGCCAGCTCAGAGGGTTGGGGCAATCAGCCCCAGCATTTT. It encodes CASSEGWGNQPQHF.

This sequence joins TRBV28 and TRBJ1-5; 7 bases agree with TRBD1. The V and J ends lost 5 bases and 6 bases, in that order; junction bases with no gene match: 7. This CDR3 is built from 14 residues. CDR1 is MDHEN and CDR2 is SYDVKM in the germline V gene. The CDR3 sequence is CASSLTGRSQPQHF. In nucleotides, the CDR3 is TGTGCCAGCAGTCTGACAGGGCGCAGTCAGCCCCAGCATTTT.

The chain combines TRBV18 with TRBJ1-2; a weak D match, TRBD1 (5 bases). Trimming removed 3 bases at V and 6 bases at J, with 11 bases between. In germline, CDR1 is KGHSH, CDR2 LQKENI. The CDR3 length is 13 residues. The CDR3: CASSPSGGDGYTF. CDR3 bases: TGTGCCAGCTCACCCTCGGGGGGAGATGGCTACACCTTC.

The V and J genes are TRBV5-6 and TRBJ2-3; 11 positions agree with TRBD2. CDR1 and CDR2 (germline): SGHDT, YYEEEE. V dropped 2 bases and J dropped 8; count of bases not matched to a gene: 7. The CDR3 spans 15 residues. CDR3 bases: TGTGCCAGCAGCTTTCTAGCGGGAGGAAGGGGTACGCAGTATTTT. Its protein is CASSFLAGGRGTQYF.

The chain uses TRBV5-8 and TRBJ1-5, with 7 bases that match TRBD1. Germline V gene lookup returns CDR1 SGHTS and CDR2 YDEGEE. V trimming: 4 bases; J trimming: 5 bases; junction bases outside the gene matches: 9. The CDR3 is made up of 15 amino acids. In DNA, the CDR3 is TGTGCCAGCAGCCTAATGGGGACAGCGGATCAGCCCCAGCATTTT. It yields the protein CASSLMGTADQPQHF.

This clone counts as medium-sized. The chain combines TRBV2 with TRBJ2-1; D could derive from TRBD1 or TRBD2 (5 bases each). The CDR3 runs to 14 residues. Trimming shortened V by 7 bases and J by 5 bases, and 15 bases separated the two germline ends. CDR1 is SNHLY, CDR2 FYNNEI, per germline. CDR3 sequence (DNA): TGTGCCAGCAAACGGGACGGGCCCCACAATGAGCAGTTCTTC. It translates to CASKRDGPHNEQFF. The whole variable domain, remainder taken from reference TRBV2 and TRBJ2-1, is EPEVTQTPSHQVTQMGQEVILRCVPISNHLYFYWYRQILGQKVEFLVSFYNNEISEKSEIFDDQFSVERPDGSNFTLKIRSTKLEDSAMYFCASKRDGPHNEQFFGPGTRLTVL.

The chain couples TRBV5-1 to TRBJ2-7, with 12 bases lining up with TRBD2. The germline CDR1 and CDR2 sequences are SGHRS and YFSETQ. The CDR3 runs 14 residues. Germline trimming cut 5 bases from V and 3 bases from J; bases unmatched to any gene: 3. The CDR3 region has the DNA TGCGCCAGCAGACCGGGACTAGCGGGCTACGAGCAGTACTTC. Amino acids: CASRPGLAGYEQYF.

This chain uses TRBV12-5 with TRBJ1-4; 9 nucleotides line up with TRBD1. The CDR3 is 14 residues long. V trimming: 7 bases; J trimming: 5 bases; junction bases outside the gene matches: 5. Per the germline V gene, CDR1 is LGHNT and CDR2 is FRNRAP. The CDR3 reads CASATGTGNEKLFF. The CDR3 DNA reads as TGTGCTAGTGCCACCGGGACAGGGAATGAAAAACTGTTTTTT.

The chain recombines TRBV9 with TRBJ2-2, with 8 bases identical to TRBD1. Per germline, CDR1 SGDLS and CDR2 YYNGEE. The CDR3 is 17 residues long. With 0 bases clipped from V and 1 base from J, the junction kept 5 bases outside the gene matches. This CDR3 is CASSVGVGTGNTGELFF. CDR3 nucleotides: TGTGCCAGCAGCGTAGGGGTCGGGACAGGGAACACCGGGGAGCTGTTTTTT. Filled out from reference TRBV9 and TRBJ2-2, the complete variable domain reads DSGVTQTPKHLITATGQRVTLRCSPRSGDLSVYWYQQSLDQGLQFLIQYYNGEERAKGNILERFSAQQFPDLHSELNLSSLELGDSALYFCASSVGVGTGNTGELFFGEGSRLTVL.

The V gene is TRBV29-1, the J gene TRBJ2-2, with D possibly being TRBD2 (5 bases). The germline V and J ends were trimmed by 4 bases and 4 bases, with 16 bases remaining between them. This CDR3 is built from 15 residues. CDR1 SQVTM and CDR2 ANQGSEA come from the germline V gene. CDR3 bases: TGCAGCGTTGGTAGAGGGCATGCGGGCACCGGGGAGCTGTTTTTT. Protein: CSVGRGHAGTGELFF.